These 22 T cell receptor beta chains share one sample of origin, sequenced in a study of Graves' ophthalmopathy and Graves' hyperthyroidism. Investigators amplified TCR beta CDR3 regions from RNA transcripts. After a first-round RT-PCR with HTBI primers, a second-round multiplex PCR was run. TCRdb passed the multiplex PCR reads through MiXCR, listing each CDR3 protein once. The table shows roughly 700,000 distinct CDR3 sequences, with roughly 40% occurring only once. Sequenced: peripheral blood. The source is an adult man with Graves' ophthalmopathy.

On this clonotype: The junction and the germline gene differ at one end; a read error may be behind it. The V gene is TRBV24-1, the J gene TRBJ1-5, with D tentatively TRBD1 (5 bases). Germline CDR1 and CDR2: KGHDR and SFDVKD. The length of the CDR3 is 15 residues. The CDR3 DNA is TGTGCCAGCAGTTTAGGGTTGGGACGGGATCAGCCCCAGCATTTT. This codes for CASSLGLGRDQPQHF.

The chain joins TRBV24-1 to TRBJ1-6; D is perhaps TRBD1 (5 bases). The CDR3 is 13 residues long. CDR1 is KGHDR, CDR2 SFDVKD, per germline. Trimming stripped 7 bases from V and 9 bases from J, with 12 bases between. DNA of the CDR3: TGTGCCACCAGCAGGGAAGGTGGTTCACCCCTCCACTTT. Amino acids: CATSREGGSPLHF.

The genes are TRBV10-3 and TRBJ2-7; 10 nucleotides align to TRBD1. This CDR3 is built from 14 residues. Germline assignment: CDR1 ENHRY and CDR2 SYGVKD. V was clipped by 5 bases and J by 3 bases; unmatched bases: 4. CDR3 sequence reads: CAISKRDRGYEQYF. The CDR3, as DNA: TGTGCCATCAGTAAGAGGGACAGGGGCTACGAGCAGTACTTC.

This rearrangement joins TRBV2 to TRBJ1-2; D is uncertain. The V gene's germline CDR1 is SNHLY and CDR2 FYNNEI. This CDR3 has 12 amino acids. CDR3 bases: TGTACCCCATGGGGAAATAACTATGGCTACACCTTC. It translates to CTPWGNNYGYTF.

On this clonotype itself: A much larger clone lies a single base off, so this may be a read error. V and J are TRBV10-2 and TRBJ1-1, with D perhaps matching TRBD1 (5 bases). Per germline, CDR1 WSHSY and CDR2 SAAADI. CDR3 length: 14 amino acids. The CDR3 region is CASSQAGTNAEAFF. The CDR3 nucleotides are TGCGCCAGCAGTCAAGCGGGGACGAACGCTGAAGCTTTCTTT.

This clonotype was observed a few times. The chain carries TRBV7-9 and TRBJ1-4, with a possible D match to TRBD1 (5 bases). CDR1 SEHNR and CDR2 FQNEAQ come from the germline V gene (reference sequence). The CDR3 is made up of 14 amino acids. Trimming cost V 5 bases and J 0 bases, with 7 bases left between them. CDR3 sequence (DNA): TGTGCCAGCAGCGGGGGATCAACTAATGAAAAACTGTTTTTT. Amino acid sequence: CASSGGSTNEKLFF.

This chain uses TRBV9 with TRBJ2-2; D is uncertain. The CDR3 sequence is 13 residues long. V gave up 3 bases and J gave up 5 bases, with 8 bases separating them. CDR1 is SGDLS, CDR2 YYNGEE, per germline. In DNA, the CDR3 is TGTGCCAGCAGCGGGTACGGGACCGGGGAGCTGTTTTTT. Amino acid sequence: CASSGYGTGELFF.

The chain carries TRBV25-1 and TRBJ1-6; TRBD1 is a possible D gene (5 bases). Germline lookup yields CDR1 MGHDK and CDR2 SYGVNS. V was shortened by 7 bases and J by 0 bases, with 10 bases between the two germline ends. The CDR3 is made up of 15 amino acids. The CDR3 nucleotides read TGTGCCAGCACCTATGGGGGCTCCTATAATTCACCCCTCCACTTT. Protein product: CASTYGGSYNSPLHF.

There are many counts of this clonotype. CDR3 in DNA: TGTGCCAGTAGTATTCAACAGCTCTATGGCTACACCTTC. Protein product: CASSIQQLYGYTF. V gene TRBV19 combines with J gene TRBJ1-2, with no clear D. CDR1 is LNHDA, CDR2 SQIVND, per germline (reference sequence). Trimming shortened V by 3 bases and J by 4 bases, and 9 bases separated the two germline ends. The CDR3 has 13 amino acids.

Comments on this clonotype: A much larger clone is a single base away; this may be a read error. The chain is built from TRBV14 and TRBJ2-6; D call uncertain. Germline V lookup: CDR1 SGHDN, CDR2 FVKESK. The CDR3 sequence is 14 residues long. The CDR3 protein is CVSSPYRQANVLTF. CDR3 DNA sequence: TGTGTCAGCAGCCCTTATCGACAGGCCAACGTCCTGACTTTC. Together with reference TRBV14 and TRBJ2-6, the CDR3 gives the full variable domain: EAGVTQFPSHSVIEKGQTVTLRCDPISGHDNLYWYRRVMGKEIKFLLHFVKESKQDESGMPNNRFLAERTGGTYSTLKVQPAELEDSGVYFCVSSPYRQANVLTFGAGSRLTVL.

In the case of this clonotype: Compared with germline, one end of the junction differs, possibly owing to a read error. The chain employs TRBV10-3 and TRBJ1-2, with TRBD1 matching over 10 bases. CDR1 is ENHRY and CDR2 is SYGVKD in the germline V gene. CDR3 length: 15 residues. CDR3 nucleotide sequence: TGTGCCAGCAGTCGATCGGGACAGGGGAACTATGGCTACACCTTC. As protein: CASSRSGQGNYGYTF.

The rearrangement joins TRBV7-8 to TRBJ1-2, with D possibly matching TRBD1 (5 bases). There are 14 residues in the CDR3. V shed 1 base and J shed 7 bases, with 13 bases lying between them. CDR1 is SGHVS, CDR2 FQNEAQ, per germline. The CDR3 DNA reads as TGTGCCAGCAGCTTAGGCAGGGCATTACGTGGCTACACCTTC. This sequence encodes CASSLGRALRGYTF.

This clonotype was seen a handful of times. The gene calls are TRBV5-1 and TRBJ2-7; D remains unclear. CDR3 length: 14 residues. Looked up from germline, CDR1 is SGHRS and CDR2 is YFSETQ. Trimming left V 3 bases short and J 5 bases short, with 15 bases between. This CDR3 reads CASSSNTEWDEQYF. The CDR3 DNA reads TGCGCCAGCAGCTCGAACACGGAGTGGGACGAGCAGTACTTC.

The V and J genes are TRBV2 and TRBJ1-5, with TRBD1 matching over 9 bases. V lost 8 bases to trimming and J lost 6 bases; unmatched junction nucleotides: 14. There are 16 residues in the CDR3. The V gene's germline CDR1 is SNHLY and CDR2 FYNNEI. CDR3 in amino acids: CASSPVRTGDGQPQHF. The CDR3 DNA reads as TGTGCCAGCTCACCAGTCCGGACAGGGGACGGTCAGCCCCAGCATTTT.

This clonotype was detected ten times or more. V and J are TRBV9 and TRBJ2-5; TRBD2 matches at 11 bases. Germline V gene sequence: CDR1 SGDLS, CDR2 YYNGEE. The J segment lost 6 bases and the V segment lost 3 bases, leaving 4 bases of the junction unmatched. There are 14 residues in the CDR3. The CDR3 nucleotides are TGTGCCAGCAGCGATACTAGCGGGAGAAAGACCCAGTACTTC. This gives the protein CASSDTSGRKTQYF.

This clonotype was counted many times. V is TRBV29-1 and J is TRBJ2-5; 10 positions match TRBD1. This CDR3 is built from 14 residues. Trimming took 5 bases from V and 2 from J; bases not matched to a gene: 5. The V gene's germline CDR1 is SQVTM and CDR2 ANQGSEA. In DNA, the CDR3 is TGCAGCGTTTGGACAGGGGGAAGGCAAGAGACCCAGTACTTC. It codes for CSVWTGGRQETQYF.

This clonotype was counted a few times. The rearrangement joins TRBV12-3 or TRBV12-4 to TRBJ2-2; 8 bases are a match to TRBD2. Germline trimming cut 0 bases from V and 3 bases from J; bases unmatched to any gene: 6. The CDR3 runs 17 residues. The CDR3: CASSLALLAGHTGELFF. The CDR3 DNA is TGTGCCAGCAGTTTAGCGCTCTTAGCGGGGCACACCGGGGAGCTGTTTTTT.

Ten or more counts support this clonotype. This chain connects TRBV29-1 to TRBJ1-1; TRBD1 matches 8 bases. CDR1 and CDR2 from the germline V gene are SQVTM and ANQGSEA. Trimming removed 2 bases from V and 5 bases from J; junction bases left unmatched: 7. The length of the CDR3 is 14 residues. The CDR3: CSVELGDRGTEAFF. CDR3 DNA sequence: TGCAGCGTTGAACTGGGTGACAGGGGAACTGAAGCTTTCTTT.

V and J are TRBV20-1 and TRBJ1-2, with D perhaps matching TRBD1 (5 bases). Trimming took off 5 bases at V and 7 bases at J, with 17 bases between the two ends. This CDR3 spans 13 amino acids. Germline loops: CDR1 DFQATT, CDR2 SNEGSKA (reference sequence). DNA for the CDR3: TGCAGTGCTCCGAGCCCCAGGGACGGTGGCTACACCTTC. Amino acid sequence: CSAPSPRDGGYTF.

The CDR3 protein is CASRPSGSDEQYF. CDR3 nucleotides: TGTGCCAGCAGGCCGAGCGGGAGTGACGAGCAGTACTTC. The chain employs TRBV7-9 and TRBJ2-7; TRBD2 matches 8 bases. Trimming at V came to 6 bases and at J to 5 bases, leaving 6 bases not matched to a gene. This CDR3 is 13 amino acids long. CDR1 is SEHNR, CDR2 FQNEAQ, per germline (reference sequence).

The table lists this clonotype with many counts. This sequence joins TRBV9 and TRBJ2-2, with unresolved D. CDR3 length: 11 amino acids. Germline V gene sequence: CDR1 SGDLS, CDR2 YYNGEE. Trimming shortened V by 3 bases and J by 6 bases, and 3 bases separated the two germline ends. The CDR3 DNA sequence: TGTGCCAGCAGCGCGGCCGGGGAGCTGTTTTTT. Its translation is CASSAAGELFF.

This clonotype was recorded a few times. The chain recombines TRBV20-1 with TRBJ1-2; no clear D gene. CDR3 length equals 11 residues. From germline, CDR1 is DFQATT and CDR2 SNEGSKA (reference sequence). Trimming left V 0 bases short and J 7 bases short, with 6 bases between. The CDR3 bases are TGCAGTGCTAGAGATCCGGGTGGCTACACCTTC. Translating gives CSARDPGGYTF.